What follows are 2 T cell receptor beta chains derived from one specimen sequenced in a study of T cells in Graves' hyperthyroidism and ophthalmopathy (dated by TCRdb to 2018 to 2020). Libraries were constructed by multiplex PCR. TCRdb names Illumina HiSeq 2000 as the instrument used. The TCR beta CDR3 regions were amplified from RNA transcripts. The TCR CDR3 was subjected to a first round of RT-PCR using the HTBI primer set and the Qiagen OneStep RT-PCR kit. TCRdb reworked the public reads: Q25 trimming with fastp, MiXCR clone assembly, productive beta chains retained. Each CDR3 protein gets just one entry, which takes the most common genes and DNA from the rows behind it. In this sample the table shows some 350,000 distinct CDR3 sequences, about 15% of which occur a single time. The ten largest clonotypes hold about 27% of the sample. Sequenced input: blood. Receptor source: a woman under 30 with Graves' hyperthyroidism that later progressed to Graves' ophthalmopathy.

In this sample, this clonotype turned up many times. V and J are TRBV11-3 and TRBJ2-1; 11 bases fit TRBD2. CDR1 is SGHNT and CDR2 is YENEEA in the germline V gene. CDR3 length equals 15 residues. V was pared by 5 bases and J by 7 bases, with 7 bases of the junction left unmatched. CDR3 loop: CASSPGTSGANEQFF. DNA of the CDR3: TGTGCCAGCAGCCCAGGGACTAGCGGAGCGAATGAGCAGTTCTTC.

There are many counts of this clonotype. The rearrangement links TRBV10-3 to TRBJ2-3, with 8 bases aligning to TRBD1. The CDR3 runs to 17 residues. The V gene end was trimmed by 3 bases and the J gene end by 0 bases; junction bases not matched to a gene: 8. In germline, CDR1 is ENHRY, CDR2 SYGVKD. CDR3 loop: CAISDFSGGVSTDTQYF. The CDR3 DNA is TGTGCCATCAGTGATTTTTCAGGGGGCGTGAGCACAGATACGCAGTATTTT.